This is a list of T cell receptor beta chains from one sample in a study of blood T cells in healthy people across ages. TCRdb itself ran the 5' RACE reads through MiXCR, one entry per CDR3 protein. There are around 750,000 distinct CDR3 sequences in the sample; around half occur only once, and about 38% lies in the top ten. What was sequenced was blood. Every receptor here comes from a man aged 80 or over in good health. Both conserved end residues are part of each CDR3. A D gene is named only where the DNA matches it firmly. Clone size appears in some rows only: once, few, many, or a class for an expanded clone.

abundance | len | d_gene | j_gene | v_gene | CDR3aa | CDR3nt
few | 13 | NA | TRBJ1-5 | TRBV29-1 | CSVETTRDQPQHF | TGCAGCGTAGAAACAACGAGGGATCAGCCCCAGCATTTT
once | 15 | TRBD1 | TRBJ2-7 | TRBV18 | CASSPRDRVVYEQYF | TGTGCCAGCTCACCCCGGGACAGGGTGGTCTACGAGCAGTACTTC
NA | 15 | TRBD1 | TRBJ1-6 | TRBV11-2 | CASRKPGQHNSPLHF | TGTGCCAGCAGGAAACCGGGACAGCATAATTCACCCCTCCACTTT
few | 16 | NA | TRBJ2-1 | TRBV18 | CASSLLSGSSYNEQFF | TGTGCCAGCTCACTCCTCTCAGGAAGCTCCTACAATGAGCAGTTCTTC
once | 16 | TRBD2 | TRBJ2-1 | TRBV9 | CASSPLGRAGANEQFF | TGTGCCAGCAGCCCCCTGGGACGAGCGGGAGCCAATGAGCAGTTCTTC
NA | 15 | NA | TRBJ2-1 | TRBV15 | CATSRDRGIENEQFF | TGTGCCACCAGCAGAGATCGTGGGATCGAAAATGAGCAGTTCTTC
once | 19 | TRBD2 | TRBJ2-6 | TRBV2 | CASSVRTSGSRPGANVLTF | TGTGCCAGCAGTGTAAGGACTAGCGGGAGCCGCCCTGGGGCCAACGTCCTGACTTTC
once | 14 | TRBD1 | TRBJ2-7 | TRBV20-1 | CSARDRDRVWEQYF | TGCAGTGCTAGAGATCGGGACAGGGTCTGGGAGCAGTACTTC
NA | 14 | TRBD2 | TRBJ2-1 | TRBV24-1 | CATAVAGQGDEQFF | TGTGCCACCGCCGTAGCGGGACAAGGGGATGAGCAGTTCTTC
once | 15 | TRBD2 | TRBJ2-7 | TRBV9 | CASSVSTSGAYEQYF | TGTGCCAGCAGCGTATCGACTAGCGGGGCTTACGAGCAGTACTTC
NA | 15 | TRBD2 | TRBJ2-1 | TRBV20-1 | CSATAGTSPYNEQFF | TGCAGTGCCACCGCTGGGACTAGTCCCTACAATGAGCAGTTCTTC
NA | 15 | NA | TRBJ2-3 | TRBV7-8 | CASSLRGSRTDTQYF | TGTGCCAGCAGCCTTCGCGGGTCTCGCACAGATACGCAGTATTTT
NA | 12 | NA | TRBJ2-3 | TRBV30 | CAWRDFADTQYF | TGTGCCTGGAGGGATTTTGCAGATACGCAGTATTTT
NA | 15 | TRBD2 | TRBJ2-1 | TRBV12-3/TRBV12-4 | CTSRGGLAAYNEQFF | TGTACCAGCAGGGGAGGACTAGCGGCTTACAATGAGCAGTTCTTC
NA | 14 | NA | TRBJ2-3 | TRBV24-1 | CATSDNRAADTQYF | TGTGCCACCAGTGACAACAGGGCCGCAGATACGCAGTATTTT
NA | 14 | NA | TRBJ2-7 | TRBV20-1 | CSALQGVRSYEQYF | TGCAGTGCTCTACAAGGGGTGAGGTCCTACGAGCAGTACTTC
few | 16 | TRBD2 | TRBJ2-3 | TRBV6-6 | CASSPLGLATNRYAYF | TGTGCCAGCAGCCCCTTGGGACTAGCGACCAACAGATACGCGTATTTT
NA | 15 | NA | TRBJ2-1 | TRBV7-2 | CASSFNPNGYNEQFF | TGTGCCAGCAGCTTCAACCCTAATGGCTACAATGAGCAGTTCTTC
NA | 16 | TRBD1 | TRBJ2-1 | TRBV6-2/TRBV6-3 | CASSYSPTGGYQTEFF | TGTGCCAGCAGTTACTCGCCGACAGGGGGGTATCAGACGGAGTTCTTC
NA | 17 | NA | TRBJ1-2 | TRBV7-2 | CASSLRLPGHIAFGYTF | TGTGCCAGCAGCCTGAGATTGCCGGGACATATAGCTTTTGGCTACACCTTC
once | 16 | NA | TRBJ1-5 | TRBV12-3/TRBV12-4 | CASSFGTGEGNQPQHF | TGTGCCAGCAGTTTTGGCACTGGGGAGGGCAATCAGCCCCAGCATTTT
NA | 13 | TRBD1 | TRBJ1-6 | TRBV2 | CASLDRENSPLHF | TGTGCCAGCCTCGACAGGGAGAATTCACCCCTCCACTTT
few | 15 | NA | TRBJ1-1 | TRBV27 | CASSFSVGKNTEAFF | TGTGCCAGCAGTTTTTCAGTAGGGAAAAACACTGAAGCTTTCTTT
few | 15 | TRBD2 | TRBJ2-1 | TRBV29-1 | CSVVGTSGSTDEQFF | TGCAGCGTTGTGGGGACTAGCGGGAGTACCGATGAGCAGTTCTTC
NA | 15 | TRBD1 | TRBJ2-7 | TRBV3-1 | CASSQVHAGGVEQYF | TGTGCCAGCAGCCAAGTCCACGCAGGGGGCGTCGAGCAGTACTTC
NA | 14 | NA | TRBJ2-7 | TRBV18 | CASSPVILESEQYF | TGTGCCAGCTCACCGGTGATTCTGGAAAGTGAGCAGTACTTC
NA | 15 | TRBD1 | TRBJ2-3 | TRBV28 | CASSPPDRDTDTQYF | TGTGCCAGCAGCCCCCCGGACAGGGACACAGATACGCAGTATTTT
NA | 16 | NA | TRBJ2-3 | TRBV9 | CASSVEELVPTDTQYF | TGTGCCAGCAGCGTAGAAGAACTGGTCCCCACAGATACGCAGTATTTT
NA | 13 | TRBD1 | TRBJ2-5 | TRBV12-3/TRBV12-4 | CASTCGVTGEQYF | TGTGCCAGCACCTGTGGGGTGACAGGGGAGCAGTACTTC
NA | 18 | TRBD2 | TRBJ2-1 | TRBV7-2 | CASSLGLAGGSSYNEQFF | TGTGCCAGCAGCTTGGGACTAGCGGGAGGGAGCTCCTACAATGAGCAGTTCTTC
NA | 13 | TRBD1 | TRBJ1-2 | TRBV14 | CASSQDRKNGYTF | TGTGCCAGCAGCCAGGACAGGAAGAATGGCTACACCTTC
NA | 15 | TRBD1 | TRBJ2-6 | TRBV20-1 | CSAGTGPSGANVLTF | TGCAGTGCTGGGACAGGTCCCTCTGGGGCCAACGTCCTGACTTTC
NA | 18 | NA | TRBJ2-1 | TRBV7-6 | CASSSSGAGPLFRNEQFF | TGTGCCAGCAGCTCATCTGGGGCAGGGCCCCTATTCCGCAATGAGCAGTTCTTC
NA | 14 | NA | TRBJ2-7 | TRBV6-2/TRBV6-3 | CASQPGVSSYEQYF | TGTGCTTCGCAGCCGGGTGTGAGCTCCTACGAGCAGTACTTC
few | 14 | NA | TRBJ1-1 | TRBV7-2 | CASSLTDLDTEAFF | TGTGCCAGCAGCTTAACGGATCTGGACACTGAAGCTTTCTTT
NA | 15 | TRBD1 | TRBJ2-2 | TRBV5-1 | CASSLPQGDTGELFF | TGCGCCAGCAGCTTGCCCCAGGGGGACACCGGGGAGCTGTTTTTT